This TCR beta chain is drawn from a study of T cell responses to AZD1222 COVID-19 vaccine. Study results and limitations: The span of vaccine-associated CD4 TCRs extended across spike, with dominance at 160-218 and 743-854.

Assay: immunoSEQ multiplex PCR; the TCRdb copy retains only in-frame clones and omits some. This sample carries more than 95,000 clones, around nine tenths of them seen once, and the ten largest clones take more than 2.5%. Of note for this clone: No antigen is known for it.

CDR1 and CDR2 (germline): SGHTA, FQGNSA. The CDR3 is made up of 16 amino acids. The ends were cut back, 5 bases at V and 6 bases at J, with 17 bases in the middle. The TCR comes from an adult who received the MenACWY meningococcal vaccine as a control. The specimen comprised peripheral blood, sampled 28 days after the second dose of the MenACWY control vaccine. This chain links TRBV7-2 with TRBJ1-6, with D tentatively TRBD1 (5 bases). Written as DNA, the CDR3 is TGTGCCAGCAGCCCGCAGGGTACGGGCGGTAATTCACCCCTCCACTTT. Protein product: CASSPQGTGGNSPLHF. Full variable domain (missing parts from reference TRBV7-2 and TRBJ1-6): GAGVSQSPSNKVTEKGKDVELRCDPISGHTALYWYRQSLGQGLEFLIYFQGNSAPDKSGLPSDRFSAERTGGSVSTLTIQRTQQEDSAVYLCASSPQGTGGNSPLHFGNGTRLTVT.